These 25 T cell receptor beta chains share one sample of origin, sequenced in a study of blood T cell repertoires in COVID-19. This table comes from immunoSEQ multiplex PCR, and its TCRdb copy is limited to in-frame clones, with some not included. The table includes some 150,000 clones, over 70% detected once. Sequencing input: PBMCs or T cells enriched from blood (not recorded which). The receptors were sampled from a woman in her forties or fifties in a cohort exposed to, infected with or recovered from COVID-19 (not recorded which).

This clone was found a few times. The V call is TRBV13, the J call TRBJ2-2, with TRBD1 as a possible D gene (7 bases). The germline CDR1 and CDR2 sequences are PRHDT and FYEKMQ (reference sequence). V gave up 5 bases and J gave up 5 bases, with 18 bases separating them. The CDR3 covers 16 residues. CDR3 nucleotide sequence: TGTGCCAGCAGCGTCCGCGGGACAGCGAGGACCGGGGAGCTGTTTTTT. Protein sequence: CASSVRGTARTGELFF.

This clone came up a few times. This CDR3 reads CASSQEGTSGATDTQYF. The CDR3 DNA reads TGCGCCAGCAGCCAAGAAGGGACTAGCGGGGCCACAGATACGCAGTATTTT. The chain is built from TRBV4-1 and TRBJ2-3; 13 positions agree with TRBD2. The ends lost 0 bases at V and 2 bases at J; junction bases unmatched: 2. This CDR3 region has 17 residues. Germline CDR1 reads MGHRA; CDR2 reads YSYEKL.

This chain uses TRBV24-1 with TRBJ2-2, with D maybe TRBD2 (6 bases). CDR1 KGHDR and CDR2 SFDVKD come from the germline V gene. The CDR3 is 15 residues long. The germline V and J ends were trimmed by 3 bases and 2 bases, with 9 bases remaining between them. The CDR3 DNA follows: TGTGCCACCAGTGATACGGGGGTAAACACCGGGGAGCTGTTTTTT. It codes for CATSDTGVNTGELFF.

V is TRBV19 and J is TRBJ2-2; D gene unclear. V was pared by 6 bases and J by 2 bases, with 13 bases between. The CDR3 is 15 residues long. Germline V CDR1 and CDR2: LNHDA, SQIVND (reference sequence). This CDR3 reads CASRSMAVNTGELFF. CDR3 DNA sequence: TGTGCCAGTAGATCAATGGCAGTCAACACCGGGGAGCTGTTTTTT.

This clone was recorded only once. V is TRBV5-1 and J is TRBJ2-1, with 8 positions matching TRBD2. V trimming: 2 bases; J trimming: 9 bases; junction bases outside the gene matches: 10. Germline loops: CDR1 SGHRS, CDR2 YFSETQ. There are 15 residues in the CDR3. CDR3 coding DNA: TGCGCCAGCAGCTTAAAAGCGGGGGAGGTGGGTGAGCAGTTCTTC. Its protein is CASSLKAGEVGEQFF.

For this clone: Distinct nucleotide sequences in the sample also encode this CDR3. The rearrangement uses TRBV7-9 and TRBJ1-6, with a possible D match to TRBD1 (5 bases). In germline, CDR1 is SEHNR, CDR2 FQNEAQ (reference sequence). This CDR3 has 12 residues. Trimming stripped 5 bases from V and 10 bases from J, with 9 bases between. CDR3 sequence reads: CASSLSGSPLHF. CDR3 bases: TGTGCCAGCAGCCTCTCAGGGTCACCCCTCCACTTT.

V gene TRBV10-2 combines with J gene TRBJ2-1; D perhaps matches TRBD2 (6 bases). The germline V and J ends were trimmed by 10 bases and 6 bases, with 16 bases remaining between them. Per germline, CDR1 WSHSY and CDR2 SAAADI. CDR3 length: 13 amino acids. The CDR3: CAIRLTRTNEQFF. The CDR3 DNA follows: TGCGCCATCCGCCTGACTAGAACCAATGAGCAGTTCTTC.

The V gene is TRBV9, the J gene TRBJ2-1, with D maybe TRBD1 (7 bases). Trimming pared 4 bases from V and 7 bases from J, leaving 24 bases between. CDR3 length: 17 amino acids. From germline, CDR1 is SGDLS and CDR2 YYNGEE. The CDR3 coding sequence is TGTGCCAGCAGCATTCACCCAGGGGGGCTTTCGAGGAATGAGCAGTTCTTC. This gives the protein CASSIHPGGLSRNEQFF.

CDR3 in DNA: TGTGCCAGCAGCTTACAACCTCAACTAAATTCACCCCTCCACTTT. Its protein is CASSLQPQLNSPLHF. The chain is built from TRBV7-6 and TRBJ1-6; D is unresolved. This CDR3 has 15 amino acids. The germline V and J ends were trimmed by 2 bases and 7 bases, with 12 bases remaining between them. Germline loops: CDR1 SGHVS, CDR2 FNYEAQ.

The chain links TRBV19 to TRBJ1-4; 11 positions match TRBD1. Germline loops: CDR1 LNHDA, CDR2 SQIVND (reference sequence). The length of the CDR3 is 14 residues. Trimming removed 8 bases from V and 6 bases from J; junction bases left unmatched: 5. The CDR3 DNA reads TGTGCCAGTTCGGACAGGGGGCCAGATGAAAAACTGTTTTTT. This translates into CASSDRGPDEKLFF.

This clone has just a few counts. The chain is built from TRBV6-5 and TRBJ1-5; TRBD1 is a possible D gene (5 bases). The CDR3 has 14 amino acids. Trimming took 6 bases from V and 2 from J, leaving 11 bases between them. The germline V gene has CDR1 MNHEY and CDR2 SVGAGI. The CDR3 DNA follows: TGTGCCAGCAGACCAGGGTGGGGCAATCAGCCCCAGCATTTT. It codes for CASRPGWGNQPQHF.

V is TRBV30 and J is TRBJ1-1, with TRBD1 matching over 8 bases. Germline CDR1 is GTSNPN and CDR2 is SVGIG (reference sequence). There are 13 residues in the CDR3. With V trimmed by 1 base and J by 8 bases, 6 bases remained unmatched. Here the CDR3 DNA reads TGTGCCTGGAGTGAGACGACAGGGGACGAAGCTTTCTTT. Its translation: CAWSETTGDEAFF.

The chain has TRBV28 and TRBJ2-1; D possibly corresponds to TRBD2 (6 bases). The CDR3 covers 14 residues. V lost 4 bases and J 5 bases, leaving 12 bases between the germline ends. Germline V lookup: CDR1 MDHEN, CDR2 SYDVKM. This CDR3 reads CASSSRTKNNEQFF. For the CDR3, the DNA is TGTGCCAGCAGTTCAAGGACTAAAAACAATGAGCAGTTCTTC. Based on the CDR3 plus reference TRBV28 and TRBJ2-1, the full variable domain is DVKVTQSSRYLVKRTGEKVFLECVQDMDHENMFWYRQDPGLGLRLIYFSYDVKMKEKGDIPEGYSVSREKKERFSLILESASTNQTSMYLCASSSRTKNNEQFFGPGTRLTVL.

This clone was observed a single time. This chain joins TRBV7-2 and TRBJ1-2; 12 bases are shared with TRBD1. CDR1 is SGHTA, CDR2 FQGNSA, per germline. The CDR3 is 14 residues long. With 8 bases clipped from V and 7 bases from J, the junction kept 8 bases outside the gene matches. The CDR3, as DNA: TGTGCCAGCGAGGGGACAGGGGGCGCCGGTGGCTACACCTTC. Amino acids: CASEGTGGAGGYTF.

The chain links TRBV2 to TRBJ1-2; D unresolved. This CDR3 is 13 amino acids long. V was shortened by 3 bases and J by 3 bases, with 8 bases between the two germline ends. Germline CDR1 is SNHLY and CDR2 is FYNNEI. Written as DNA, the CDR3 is TGTGCCAGCAGTGAGAGGAGGGACTATGGCTACACCTTC. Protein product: CASSERRDYGYTF.

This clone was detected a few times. CDR3 sequence: CASSLAGYTGELFF. CDR3 nucleotide sequence: TGTGCCAGTAGTTTGGCTGGCTACACCGGGGAGCTGTTTTTT. The V gene is TRBV19, the J gene TRBJ2-2; D gene unclear. Germline V gene data show CDR1 as LNHDA and CDR2 as SQIVND (reference sequence). CDR3 length equals 14 residues. V was trimmed by 5 bases and J by 3 bases, leaving 10 bases between them.

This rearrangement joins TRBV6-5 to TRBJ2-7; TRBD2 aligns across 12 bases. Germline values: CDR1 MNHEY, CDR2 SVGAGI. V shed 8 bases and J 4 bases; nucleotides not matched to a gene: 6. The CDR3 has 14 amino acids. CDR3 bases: TGTGCCAGCTGTAGACTAGCGGGAGCATACGAGCAGTACTTC. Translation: CASCRLAGAYEQYF.

CDR3 sequence (DNA): TGTGCCAGCAGCCAAAGGGAGAGGAGGGGCTACACCTTC. It specifies CASSQRERRGYTF. The chain links TRBV14 to TRBJ1-2, with unresolved D. The germline CDR1 and CDR2 sequences are SGHDN and FVKESK. The CDR3 runs 13 residues. Trimming removed 2 bases at V and 8 bases at J, with 12 bases between. The whole variable domain, remainder taken from reference TRBV14 and TRBJ1-2, is EAGVTQFPSHSVIEKGQTVTLRCDPISGHDNLYWYRRVMGKEIKFLLHFVKESKQDESGMPNNRFLAERTGGTYSTLKVQPAELEDSGVYFCASSQRERRGYTFGSGTRLTVV.

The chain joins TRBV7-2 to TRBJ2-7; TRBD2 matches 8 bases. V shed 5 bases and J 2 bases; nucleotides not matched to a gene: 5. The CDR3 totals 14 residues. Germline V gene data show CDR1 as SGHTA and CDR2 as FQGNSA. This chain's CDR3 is CASSTGLAAYEQYF. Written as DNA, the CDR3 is TGTGCCAGCAGCACCGGACTAGCCGCCTACGAGCAGTACTTC.

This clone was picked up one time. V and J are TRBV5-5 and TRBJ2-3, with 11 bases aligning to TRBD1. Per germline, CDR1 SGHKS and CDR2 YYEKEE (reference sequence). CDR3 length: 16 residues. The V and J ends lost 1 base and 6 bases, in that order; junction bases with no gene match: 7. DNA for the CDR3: TGTGCCAGCAGCTTGAGCGGGACAGGGGGATCGGATACGCAGTATTTT. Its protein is CASSLSGTGGSDTQYF. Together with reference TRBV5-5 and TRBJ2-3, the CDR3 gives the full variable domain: DAGVTQSPTHLIKTRGQQVTLRCSPISGHKSVSWYQQVLGQGPQFIFQYYEKEERGRGNFPDRFSARQFPNYSSELNVNALLLGDSALYLCASSLSGTGGSDTQYFGPGTRLTVL.

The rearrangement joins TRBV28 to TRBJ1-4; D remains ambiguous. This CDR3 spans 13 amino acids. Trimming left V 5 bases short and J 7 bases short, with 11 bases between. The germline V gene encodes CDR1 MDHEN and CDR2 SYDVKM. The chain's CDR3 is CASSLPTREKLFF. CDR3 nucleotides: TGTGCCAGCAGTCTACCCACTCGTGAAAAACTGTTTTTT.

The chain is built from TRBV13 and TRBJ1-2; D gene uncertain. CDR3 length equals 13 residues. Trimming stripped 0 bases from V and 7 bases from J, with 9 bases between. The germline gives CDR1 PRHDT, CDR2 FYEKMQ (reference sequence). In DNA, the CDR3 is TGTGCCAGCAGCTTAGGCCTAGTGGGTGGCTACACCTTC. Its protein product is CASSLGLVGGYTF.

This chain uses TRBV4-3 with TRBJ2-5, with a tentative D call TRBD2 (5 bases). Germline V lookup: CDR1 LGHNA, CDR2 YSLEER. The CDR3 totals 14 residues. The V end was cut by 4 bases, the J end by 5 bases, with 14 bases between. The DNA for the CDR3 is TGCGCCAGCAGCCTGACACGGGGATCGGAGACCCAGTACTTC. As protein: CASSLTRGSETQYF.

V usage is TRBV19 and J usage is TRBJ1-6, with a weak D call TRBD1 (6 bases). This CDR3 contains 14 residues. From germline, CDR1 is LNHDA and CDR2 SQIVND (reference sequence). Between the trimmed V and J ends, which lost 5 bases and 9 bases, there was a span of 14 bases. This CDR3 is CASSFNRESSPLHF. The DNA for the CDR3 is TGTGCCAGTAGTTTCAACAGGGAAAGTTCACCCCTCCACTTT.

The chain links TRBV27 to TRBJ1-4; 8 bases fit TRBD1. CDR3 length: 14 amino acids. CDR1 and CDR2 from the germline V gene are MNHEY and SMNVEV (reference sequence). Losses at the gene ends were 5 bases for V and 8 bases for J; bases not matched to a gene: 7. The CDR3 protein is CASSPQGVGEKLFF. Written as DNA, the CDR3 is TGTGCCAGCAGTCCACAGGGGGTGGGGGAAAAACTGTTTTTT.